The clone carrying this TCR beta chain appeared many times. Its antigen is undetermined. TCRdb re-called the multiplex PCR reads with MiXCR, one entry per CDR3 protein. The sample holds about 120,000 distinct CDR3 sequences, 15% to 20% seen once. Axillary draining lymph nodes of breast cancer patients supplied the node samples. This entry belongs to a study of breast tumors, draining lymph nodes, adjacent tissues. Points from the study as a whole: Tumor repertoires ranked between lymph nodes and nontumor tissue in diversity, with V and J gene preferences. The lymph node origin of tumor T cells was framed as consistent with a hypothesis, not demonstrated. Luminal-like breast cancer showed significantly greater tumor-nontumor repertoire similarity than basal-like breast cancer did.

Trimming removed 4 bases at V and 5 bases at J, with 8 bases between. This CDR3 region has 12 residues. The genes are TRBV12-3 or TRBV12-4 and TRBJ2-5; possible D gene TRBD1, 6 bases. Sequencing was carried out using axillary lymph node tissue. The clonotype originates from a female donor with breast cancer. Some clones in this sample may be carry-over from other donors' samples. CDR3 region: CASSWDIETQYF. For the CDR3, the DNA is TGTGCCAGCAGTTGGGACATTGAGACCCAGTACTTC.